This TCR beta chain was obtained from a study of cytomegalovirus exposure and HLA in healthy donors. V was trimmed by 1 base and J by 3 bases, leaving 13 bases between them. Germline CDR1 MGHRA, CDR2 YSYEKL. The CDR3 is made up of 15 amino acids. Researchers ran the PCR with 60 Vbeta and 13 Jbeta primers. TCRdb's copy holds only in-frame clones and misses some; the assay was immunoSEQ multiplex PCR. Here the sample table reports 100,000 to 150,000 clones. Findings and limits, study-wide: An analysis was carried out later, and it reportedly showed fewer N-insertions in an Asian-associated ancestry cluster than the approximately 700-donor mean.

A word on this clone: The antigen remains unidentified.

This TCR was sampled from a man aged 18-30 years in good health and CMV-seronegative. This rearrangement joins TRBV4-1 to TRBJ2-7, with D perhaps TRBD2 (6 bases). Material: PBMCs. The CDR3 region has the DNA TGCGCCAGCAGCCAAGTAGAGGACTACTTCTACGAGCAGTACTTC. As protein: CASSQVEDYFYEQYF.